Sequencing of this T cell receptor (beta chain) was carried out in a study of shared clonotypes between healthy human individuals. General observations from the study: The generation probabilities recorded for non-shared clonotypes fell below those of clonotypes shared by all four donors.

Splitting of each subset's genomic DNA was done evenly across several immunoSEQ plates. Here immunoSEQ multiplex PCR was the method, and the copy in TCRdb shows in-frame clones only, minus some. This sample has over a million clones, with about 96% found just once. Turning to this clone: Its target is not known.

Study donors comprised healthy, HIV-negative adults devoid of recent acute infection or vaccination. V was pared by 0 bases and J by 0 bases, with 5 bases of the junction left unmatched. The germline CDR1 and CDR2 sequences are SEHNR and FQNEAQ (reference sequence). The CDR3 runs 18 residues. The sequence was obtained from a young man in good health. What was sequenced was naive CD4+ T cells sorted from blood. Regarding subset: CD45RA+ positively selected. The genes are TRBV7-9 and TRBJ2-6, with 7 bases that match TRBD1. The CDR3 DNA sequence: TGTGCCAGCAGCTTAGCTGGGACAGTGACCTCTGGGGCCAACGTCCTGACTTTC. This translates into CASSLAGTVTSGANVLTF.